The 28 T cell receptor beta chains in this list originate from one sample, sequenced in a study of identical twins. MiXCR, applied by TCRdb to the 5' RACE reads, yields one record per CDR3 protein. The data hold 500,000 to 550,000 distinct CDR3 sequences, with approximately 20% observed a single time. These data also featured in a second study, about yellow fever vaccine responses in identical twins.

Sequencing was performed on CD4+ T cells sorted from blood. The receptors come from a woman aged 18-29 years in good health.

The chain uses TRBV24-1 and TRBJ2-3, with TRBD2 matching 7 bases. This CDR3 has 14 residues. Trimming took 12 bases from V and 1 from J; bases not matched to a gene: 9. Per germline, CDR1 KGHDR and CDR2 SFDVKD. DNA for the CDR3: TGTGCCGCCGGAACTAGCGAGGGCACAGATACGCAGTATTTT. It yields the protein CAAGTSEGTDTQYF.

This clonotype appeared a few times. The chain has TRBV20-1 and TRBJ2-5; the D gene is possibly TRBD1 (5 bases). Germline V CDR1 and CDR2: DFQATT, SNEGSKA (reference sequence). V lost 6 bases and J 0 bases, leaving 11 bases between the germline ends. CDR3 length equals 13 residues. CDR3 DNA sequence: TGCAGTGCAGACGCAGGGAACCAAGAGACCCAGTACTTC. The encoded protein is CSADAGNQETQYF.

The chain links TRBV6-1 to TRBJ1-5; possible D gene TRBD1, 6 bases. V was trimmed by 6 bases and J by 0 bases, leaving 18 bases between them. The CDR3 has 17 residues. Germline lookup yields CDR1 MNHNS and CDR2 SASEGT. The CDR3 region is CASRVQGIAYSNQPQHF. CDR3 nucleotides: TGTGCCAGCAGAGTACAGGGAATTGCTTATAGCAATCAGCCCCAGCATTTT.

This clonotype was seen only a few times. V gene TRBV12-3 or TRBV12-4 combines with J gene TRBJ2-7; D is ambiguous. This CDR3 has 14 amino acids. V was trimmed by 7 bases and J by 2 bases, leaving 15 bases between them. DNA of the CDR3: TGTGCCAGCACCACTCAAGACGGACCCTACGAGCAGTACTTC. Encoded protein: CASTTQDGPYEQYF.

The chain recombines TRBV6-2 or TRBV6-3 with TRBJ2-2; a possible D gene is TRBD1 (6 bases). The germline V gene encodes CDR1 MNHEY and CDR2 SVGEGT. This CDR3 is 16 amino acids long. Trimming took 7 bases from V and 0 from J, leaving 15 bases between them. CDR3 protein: CASTDQGTPNTGELFF. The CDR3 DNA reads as TGTGCCAGCACCGACCAGGGGACCCCGAACACCGGGGAGCTGTTTTTT.

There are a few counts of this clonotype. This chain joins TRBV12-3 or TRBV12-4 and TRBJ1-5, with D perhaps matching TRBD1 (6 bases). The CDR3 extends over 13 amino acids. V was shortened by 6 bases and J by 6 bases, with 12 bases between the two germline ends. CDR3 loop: CASREGEPQPQHF. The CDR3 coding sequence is TGTGCCAGCAGAGAGGGGGAACCTCAGCCCCAGCATTTT.

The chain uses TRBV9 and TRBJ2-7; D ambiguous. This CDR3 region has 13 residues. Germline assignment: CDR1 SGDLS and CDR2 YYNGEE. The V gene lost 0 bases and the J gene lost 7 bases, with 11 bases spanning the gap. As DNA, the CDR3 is TGTGCCAGCAGCGTAGGCCTCGCTGGGGAGCAGTACTTC. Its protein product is CASSVGLAGEQYF.

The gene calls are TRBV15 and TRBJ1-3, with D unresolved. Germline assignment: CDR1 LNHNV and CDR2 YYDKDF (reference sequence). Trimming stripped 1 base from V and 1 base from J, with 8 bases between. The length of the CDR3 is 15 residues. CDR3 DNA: TGTGCCACCAGCAGAGGTGCGGATTCTGGAAACACCATATATTTT. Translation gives CATSRGADSGNTIYF. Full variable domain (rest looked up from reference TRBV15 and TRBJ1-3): DAMVIQNPRYQVTQFGKPVTLSCSQTLNHNVMYWYQQKSSQAPKLLFHYYDKDFNNEADTPDNFQSRRPNTSFCFLDIRSPGLGDTAMYLCATSRGADSGNTIYFGEGSWLTVV.

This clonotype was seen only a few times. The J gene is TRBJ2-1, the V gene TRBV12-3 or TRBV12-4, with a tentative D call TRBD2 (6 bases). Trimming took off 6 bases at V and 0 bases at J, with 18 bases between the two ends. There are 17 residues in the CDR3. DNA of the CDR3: TGTGCCAGCAGCCCCCCGACGGGAGCGGACTCCTACAATGAGCAGTTCTTC. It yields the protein CASSPPTGADSYNEQFF.

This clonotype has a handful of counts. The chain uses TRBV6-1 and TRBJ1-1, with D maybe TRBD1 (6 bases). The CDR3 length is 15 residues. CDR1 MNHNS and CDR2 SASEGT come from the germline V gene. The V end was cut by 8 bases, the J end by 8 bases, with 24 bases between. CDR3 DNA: TGTGCCAGCTCAAGCCGTCGGACAGTGCCCAGAGAAGCTTTCTTT. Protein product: CASSSRRTVPREAFF.

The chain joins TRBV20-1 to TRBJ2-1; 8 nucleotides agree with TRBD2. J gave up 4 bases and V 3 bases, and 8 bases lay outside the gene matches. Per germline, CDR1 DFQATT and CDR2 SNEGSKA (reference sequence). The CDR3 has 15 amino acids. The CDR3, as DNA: TGCAGTGCTAGGTCCCTAGCGGGTACTTACAATGAGCAGTTCTTC. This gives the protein CSARSLAGTYNEQFF.

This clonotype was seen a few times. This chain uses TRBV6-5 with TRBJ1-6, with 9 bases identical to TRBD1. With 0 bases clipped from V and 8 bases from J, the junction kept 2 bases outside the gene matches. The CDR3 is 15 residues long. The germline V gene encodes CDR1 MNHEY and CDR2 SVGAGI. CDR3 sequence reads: CASSYSGQGDSPLHF. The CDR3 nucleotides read TGTGCCAGCAGTTACTCGGGACAGGGTGATTCACCCCTCCACTTT.

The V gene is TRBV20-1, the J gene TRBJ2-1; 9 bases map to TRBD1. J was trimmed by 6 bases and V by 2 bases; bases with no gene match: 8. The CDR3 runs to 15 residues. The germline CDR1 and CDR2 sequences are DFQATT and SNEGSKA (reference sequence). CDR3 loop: CSARNDRGGSNEQFF. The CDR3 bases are TGCAGTGCTAGAAATGACAGGGGGGGATCCAATGAGCAGTTCTTC.

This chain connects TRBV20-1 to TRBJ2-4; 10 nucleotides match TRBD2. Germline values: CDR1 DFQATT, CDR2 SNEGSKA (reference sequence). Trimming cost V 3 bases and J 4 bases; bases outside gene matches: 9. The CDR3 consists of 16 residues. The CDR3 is CSASRDVGLAKNIQYF. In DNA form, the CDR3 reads TGCAGTGCTAGCCGGGACGTGGGACTAGCGAAAAACATTCAGTACTTC.

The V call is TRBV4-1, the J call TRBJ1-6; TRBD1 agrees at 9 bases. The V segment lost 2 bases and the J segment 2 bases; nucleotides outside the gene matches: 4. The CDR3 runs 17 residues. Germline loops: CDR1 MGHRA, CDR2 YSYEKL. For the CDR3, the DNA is TGCGCCAGCAGCCAAAAACAGGGGGCAACCTATAATTCACCCCTCCACTTT. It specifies CASSQKQGATYNSPLHF.

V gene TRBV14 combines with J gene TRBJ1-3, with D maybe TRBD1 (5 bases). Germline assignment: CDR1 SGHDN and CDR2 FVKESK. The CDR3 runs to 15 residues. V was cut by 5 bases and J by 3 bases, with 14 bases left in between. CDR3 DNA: TGTGCCAGCAGCTCCGGGACTCTCTTTGGAAACACCATATATTTT. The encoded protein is CASSSGTLFGNTIYF.

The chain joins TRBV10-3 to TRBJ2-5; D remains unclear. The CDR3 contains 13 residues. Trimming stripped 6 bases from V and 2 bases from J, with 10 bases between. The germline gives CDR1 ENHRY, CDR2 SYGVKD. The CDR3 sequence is CAIRVGAQETQYF. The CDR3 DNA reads TGTGCCATCAGGGTAGGAGCTCAAGAGACCCAGTACTTC.

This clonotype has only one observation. CDR3 bases: TGTGCCAGCAGCGTAGGGGGTACGGGGGCCAACGTCCTGACTTTC. It specifies CASSVGGTGANVLTF. The rearrangement uses TRBV9 and TRBJ2-6, with D uncertain. Germline CDR1 SGDLS, CDR2 YYNGEE. This CDR3 has 15 amino acids. Trimming pared 0 bases from V and 4 bases from J, leaving 8 bases between.

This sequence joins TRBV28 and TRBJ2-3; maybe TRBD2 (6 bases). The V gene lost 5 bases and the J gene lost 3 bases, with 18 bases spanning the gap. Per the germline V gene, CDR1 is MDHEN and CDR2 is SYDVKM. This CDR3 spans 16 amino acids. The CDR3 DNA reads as TGTGCCAGCAGTCTCAAACCGGGTCGGGGGACAGATACGCAGTATTTT. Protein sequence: CASSLKPGRGTDTQYF.

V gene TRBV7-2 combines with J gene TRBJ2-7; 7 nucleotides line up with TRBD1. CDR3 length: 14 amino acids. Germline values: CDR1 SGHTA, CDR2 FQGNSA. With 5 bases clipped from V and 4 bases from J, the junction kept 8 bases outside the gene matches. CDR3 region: CASSEYRDSYEQYV. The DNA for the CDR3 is TGTGCCAGCAGCGAGTACCGGGACAGTTACGAGCAGTACGTC.

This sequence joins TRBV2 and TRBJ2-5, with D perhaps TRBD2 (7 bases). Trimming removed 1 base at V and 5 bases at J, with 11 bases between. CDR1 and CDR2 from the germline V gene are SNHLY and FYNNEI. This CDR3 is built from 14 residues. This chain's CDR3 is CASSEGKGGETQYF. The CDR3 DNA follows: TGTGCCAGCAGTGAAGGAAAGGGGGGGGAGACCCAGTACTTC.

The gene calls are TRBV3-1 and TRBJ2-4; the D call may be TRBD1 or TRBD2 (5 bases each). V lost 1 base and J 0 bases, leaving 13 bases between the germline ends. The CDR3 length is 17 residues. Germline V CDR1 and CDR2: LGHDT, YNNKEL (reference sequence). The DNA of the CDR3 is TGTGCCAGCAGCCAAGGAGAAGTGGGGGTAGCCAAAAACATTCAGTACTTC. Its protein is CASSQGEVGVAKNIQYF. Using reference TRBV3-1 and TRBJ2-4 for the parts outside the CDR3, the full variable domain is DTAVSQTPKYLVTQMGNDKSIKCEQNLGHDTMYWYKQDSKKFLKIMFSYNNKELIINETVPNRFSPKSPDKAHLNLHINSLELGDSAVYFCASSQGEVGVAKNIQYFGAGTRLSVL.

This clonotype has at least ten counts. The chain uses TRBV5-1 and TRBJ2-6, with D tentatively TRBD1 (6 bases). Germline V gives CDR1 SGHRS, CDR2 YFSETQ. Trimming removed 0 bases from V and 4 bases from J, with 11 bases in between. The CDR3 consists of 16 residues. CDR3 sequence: CASSLDRVSGANVLTF. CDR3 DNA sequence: TGCGCCAGCAGCTTGGACAGGGTTTCAGGGGCCAACGTCCTGACTTTC.

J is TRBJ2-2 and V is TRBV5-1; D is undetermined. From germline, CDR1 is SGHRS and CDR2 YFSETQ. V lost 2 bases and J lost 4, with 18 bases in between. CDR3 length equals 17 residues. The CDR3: CASSFSYRERGTGELFF. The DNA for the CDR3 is TGCGCCAGCAGCTTTAGCTATCGCGAGAGAGGCACCGGGGAGCTGTTTTTT.

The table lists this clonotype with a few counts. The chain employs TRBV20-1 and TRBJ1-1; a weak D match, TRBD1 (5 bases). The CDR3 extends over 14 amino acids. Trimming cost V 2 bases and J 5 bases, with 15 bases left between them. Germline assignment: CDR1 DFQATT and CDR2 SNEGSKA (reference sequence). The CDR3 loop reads CSARPRVQGTEAFF. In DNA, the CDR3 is TGCAGTGCTAGACCACGGGTCCAGGGTACTGAAGCTTTCTTT.

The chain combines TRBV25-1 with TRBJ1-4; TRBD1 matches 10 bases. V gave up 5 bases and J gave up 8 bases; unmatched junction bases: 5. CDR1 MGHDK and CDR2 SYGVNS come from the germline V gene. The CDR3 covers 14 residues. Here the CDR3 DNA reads TGTGCCAGCAGTCGAGGGACAGGGGCGGAAAAACTGTTTTTT. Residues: CASSRGTGAEKLFF.

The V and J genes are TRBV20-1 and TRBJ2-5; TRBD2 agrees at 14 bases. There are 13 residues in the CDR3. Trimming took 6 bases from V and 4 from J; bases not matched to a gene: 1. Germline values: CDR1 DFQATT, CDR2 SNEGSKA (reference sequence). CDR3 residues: CSATSGGAETQYF. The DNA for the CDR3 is TGCAGTGCGACTAGCGGGGGGGCAGAGACCCAGTACTTC.

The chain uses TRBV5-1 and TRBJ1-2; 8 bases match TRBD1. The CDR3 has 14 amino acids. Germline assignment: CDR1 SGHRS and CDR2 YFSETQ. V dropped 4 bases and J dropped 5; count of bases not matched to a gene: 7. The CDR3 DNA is TGCGCCAGCAGCCCGACAGGGGTGCAATATGGCTACACCTTC. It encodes CASSPTGVQYGYTF.